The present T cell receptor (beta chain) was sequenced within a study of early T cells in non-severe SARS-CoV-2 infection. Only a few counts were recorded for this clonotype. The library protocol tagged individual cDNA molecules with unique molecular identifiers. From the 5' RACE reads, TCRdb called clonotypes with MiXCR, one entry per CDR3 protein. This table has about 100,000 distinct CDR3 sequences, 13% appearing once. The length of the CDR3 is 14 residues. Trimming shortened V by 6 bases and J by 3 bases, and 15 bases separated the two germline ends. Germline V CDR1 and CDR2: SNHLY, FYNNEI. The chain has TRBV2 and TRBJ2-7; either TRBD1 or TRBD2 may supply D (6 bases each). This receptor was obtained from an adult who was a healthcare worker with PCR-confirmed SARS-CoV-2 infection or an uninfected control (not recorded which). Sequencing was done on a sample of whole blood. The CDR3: CASRQRGAYYEQYF. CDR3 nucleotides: TGTGCCAGCAGACAGAGGGGGGCTTACTACGAGCAGTACTTC.